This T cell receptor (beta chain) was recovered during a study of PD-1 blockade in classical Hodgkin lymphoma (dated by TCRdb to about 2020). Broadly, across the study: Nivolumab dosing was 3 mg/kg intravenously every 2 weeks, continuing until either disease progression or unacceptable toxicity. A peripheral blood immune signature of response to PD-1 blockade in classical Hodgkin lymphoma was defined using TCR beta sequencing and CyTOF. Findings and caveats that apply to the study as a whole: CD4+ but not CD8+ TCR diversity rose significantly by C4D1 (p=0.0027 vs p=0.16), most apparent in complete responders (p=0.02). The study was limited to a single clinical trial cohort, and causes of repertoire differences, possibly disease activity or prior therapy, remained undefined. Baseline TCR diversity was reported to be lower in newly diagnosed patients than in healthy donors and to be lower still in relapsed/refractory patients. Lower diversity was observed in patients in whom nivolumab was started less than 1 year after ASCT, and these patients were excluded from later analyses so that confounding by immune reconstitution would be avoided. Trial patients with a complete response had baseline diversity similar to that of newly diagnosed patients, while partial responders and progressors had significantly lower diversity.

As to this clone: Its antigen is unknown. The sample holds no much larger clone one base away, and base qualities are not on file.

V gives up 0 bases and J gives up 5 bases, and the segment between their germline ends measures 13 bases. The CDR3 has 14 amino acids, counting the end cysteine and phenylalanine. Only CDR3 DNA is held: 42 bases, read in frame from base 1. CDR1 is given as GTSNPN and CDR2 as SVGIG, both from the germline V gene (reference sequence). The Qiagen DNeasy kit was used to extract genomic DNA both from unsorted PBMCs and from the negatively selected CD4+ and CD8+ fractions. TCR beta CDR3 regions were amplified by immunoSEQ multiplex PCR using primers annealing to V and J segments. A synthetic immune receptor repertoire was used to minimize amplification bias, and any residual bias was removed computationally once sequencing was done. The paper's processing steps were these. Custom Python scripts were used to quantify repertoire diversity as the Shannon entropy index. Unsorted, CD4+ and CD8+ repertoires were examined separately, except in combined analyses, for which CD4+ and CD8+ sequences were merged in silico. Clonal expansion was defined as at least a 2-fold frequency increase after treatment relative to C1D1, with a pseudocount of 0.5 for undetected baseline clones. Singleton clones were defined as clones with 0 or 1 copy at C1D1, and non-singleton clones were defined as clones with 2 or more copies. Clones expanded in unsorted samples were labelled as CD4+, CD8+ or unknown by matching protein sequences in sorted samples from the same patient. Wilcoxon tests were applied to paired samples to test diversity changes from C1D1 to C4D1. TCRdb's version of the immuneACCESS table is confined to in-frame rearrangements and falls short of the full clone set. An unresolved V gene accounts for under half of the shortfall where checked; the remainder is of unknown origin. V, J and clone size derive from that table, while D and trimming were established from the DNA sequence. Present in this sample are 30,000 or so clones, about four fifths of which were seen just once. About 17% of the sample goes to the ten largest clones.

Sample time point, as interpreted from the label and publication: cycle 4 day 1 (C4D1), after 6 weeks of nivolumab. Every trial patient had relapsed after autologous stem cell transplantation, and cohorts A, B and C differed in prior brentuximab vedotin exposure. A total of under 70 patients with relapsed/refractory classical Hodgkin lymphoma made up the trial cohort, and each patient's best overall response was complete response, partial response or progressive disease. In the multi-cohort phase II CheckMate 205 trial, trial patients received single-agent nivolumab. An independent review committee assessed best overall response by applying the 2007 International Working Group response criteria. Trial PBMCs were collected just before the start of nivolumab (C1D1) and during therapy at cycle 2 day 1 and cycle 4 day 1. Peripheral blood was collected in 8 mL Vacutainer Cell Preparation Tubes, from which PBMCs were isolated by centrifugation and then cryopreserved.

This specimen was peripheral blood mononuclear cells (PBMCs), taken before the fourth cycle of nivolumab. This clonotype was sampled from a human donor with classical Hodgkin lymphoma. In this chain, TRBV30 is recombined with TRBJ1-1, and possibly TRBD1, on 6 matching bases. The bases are TGTGCCTGGAGTGTCCGGGGGCACTGGACTGAAGCTTTCTTT. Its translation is CAWSVRGHWTEAFF.